These 24 T cell receptor beta chains were all obtained from the same sample, sequenced in a study of CD8+ T cells in alopecia areata. Reverse transcribed after extraction, RNA yielded cDNA as the sequencing template. Sequenced by immunoSEQ multiplex PCR; TCRdb stores in-frame clones only, minus some. The table has some 150,000 clones, 40% to 60% seen once. The sample consisted of CD8+ T cells sorted from blood, taken at week 0. These receptors all come from a human donor with alopecia areata.

This chain uses TRBV2 with TRBJ1-2; tentatively, D is TRBD1 (6 bases). V lost 8 bases, J lost 8 bases, and 12 bases lay in between. CDR1 is SNHLY, CDR2 FYNNEI, per germline. This CDR3 comprises 11 residues. The CDR3 nucleotides read TGTGCCAGCGGTTACAGGGAAGGCTACACCTTC. It is translated as CASGYREGYTF.

This clone was seen more than once but under ten times. This rearrangement joins TRBV29-1 to TRBJ1-2; the match to TRBD1 covers 7 bases. Germline-derived CDR1 and CDR2 are SQVTM and ANQGSEA. The J segment lost 3 bases and the V segment lost 5 bases, leaving 9 bases of the junction unmatched. The CDR3 is made up of 14 amino acids. The chain's CDR3 is CSVWDVGGHYGYTF. The CDR3 nucleotides read TGCAGCGTTTGGGATGTAGGGGGCCACTATGGCTACACCTTC.

V gene TRBV23-1 combines with J gene TRBJ2-7, with 9 nucleotides matching TRBD1. TRBV23-1 is assigned to the ORF class and has an uncertain function. The CDR3 has 16 residues. After removal of 4 bases from V and 0 bases from J, the junction contained 7 bases not matched to a gene. CDR3 bases: TGCGCCAGCAGTCCCGGGACAGGGATGAGCTCCTACGAGCAGTACTTC. Amino acid sequence: CASSPGTGMSSYEQYF.

This clone was counted only a few times. This chain connects TRBV11-2 to TRBJ2-1; 9 nucleotides agree with TRBD1. The CDR3 length is 15 residues. The J segment lost 5 bases and the V segment lost 1 base, leaving 3 bases of the junction unmatched. The germline V gene has CDR1 SGHAT and CDR2 FQNNGV. The CDR3 loop reads CASSLVTGGNNEQFF. The DNA of the CDR3 is TGTGCCAGCAGCTTAGTGACAGGGGGAAACAATGAGCAGTTCTTC.

The V call is TRBV7-9, the J call TRBJ1-2; 7 bases agree with TRBD1. CDR1 SEHNR and CDR2 FQNEAQ come from the germline V gene (reference sequence). V was clipped by 5 bases and J by 4 bases; unmatched bases: 4. The CDR3 spans 13 residues. CDR3 in amino acids: CASSPAGGYGYTF. CDR3 DNA sequence: TGTGCCAGCAGCCCCGCAGGGGGCTATGGCTACACCTTC.

This sequence joins TRBV11-2 and TRBJ2-7, with D possibly being TRBD2 (6 bases). Germline values: CDR1 SGHAT, CDR2 FQNNGV. CDR3 length: 17 amino acids. The V end lost 5 bases, the J end lost 4 bases, and 24 bases lay between the germline ends. In nucleotides, the CDR3 is TGTGCCAGCAGCCTCTCCCCCCGTTCGCTAGCGATGTACGAGCAGTACTTC. It is translated as CASSLSPRSLAMYEQYF.

As regards this clone: The same CDR3 can be traced to other DNA sequences in this sample. The chain is built from TRBV30 and TRBJ1-1; D is uncertain. The germline gives CDR1 GTSNPN, CDR2 SVGIG (reference sequence). The CDR3 covers 13 residues. V gave up 0 bases and J gave up 1 base, with 6 bases separating them. CDR3 nucleotide sequence: TGTGCCTGGAGTGTCAATGGGAACACTGAAGCTTTCTTT. Translated, it gives CAWSVNGNTEAFF.

This chain joins TRBV13 and TRBJ1-2; D ambiguous. V dropped 4 bases and J dropped 4 bases, with 22 bases sitting between them. The CDR3 is 17 residues long. Germline loops: CDR1 PRHDT, CDR2 FYEKMQ (reference sequence). CDR3 DNA: TGTGCCAGCAGCTCTCCAAACGACGGCGAGTTAGGCTATGGCTACACCTTC. Its protein is CASSSPNDGELGYGYTF. Full variable domain (outside the CDR3, taken from reference TRBV13 and TRBJ1-2): AAGVIQSPRHLIKEKRETATLKCYPIPRHDTVYWYQQGPGQDPQFLISFYEKMQSDKGSIPDRFSAQQFSDYHSELNMSSLELGDSALYFCASSSPNDGELGYGYTFGSGTRLTVV.

This chain uses TRBV28 with TRBJ2-4; no clear D gene. The V gene lost 2 bases and the J gene lost 7 bases, with 6 bases spanning the gap. This CDR3 spans 12 amino acids. Germline assignment: CDR1 MDHEN and CDR2 SYDVKM. CDR3 protein: CASSLGVNIQYF. The CDR3, as DNA: TGTGCCAGCAGTTTAGGAGTCAACATTCAGTACTTC.

This clone was seen a handful of times. The chain uses TRBV7-2 and TRBJ2-3; tentative D call: TRBD2 (5 bases). The CDR3 spans 15 residues. V was cut by 4 bases and J by 1 base, with 12 bases left in between. Germline values: CDR1 SGHTA, CDR2 FQGNSA. Here the CDR3 reads CASSSNGERTDTQYF. The CDR3 DNA reads as TGTGCCAGCAGCTCAAATGGGGAGCGCACAGATACGCAGTATTTT.

The chain recombines TRBV9 with TRBJ2-1; a weak D match, TRBD1 (5 bases). This CDR3 contains 15 residues. Trimming stripped 0 bases from V and 8 bases from J, with 15 bases between. Germline CDR1 is SGDLS and CDR2 is YYNGEE. The CDR3 sequence is CASSVGAGSVDEQFF. The CDR3 DNA reads TGTGCCAGCAGCGTAGGAGCAGGGTCGGTGGATGAGCAGTTCTTC.

A few counts support this clone. The chain combines TRBV7-9 with TRBJ2-7; the D is unclear. The CDR3 runs 14 residues. The V gene lost 5 bases and the J gene lost 0 bases, with 11 bases spanning the gap. Per germline, CDR1 SEHNR and CDR2 FQNEAQ (reference sequence). The CDR3 loop is CASSPDPSSYEQYF. CDR3 nucleotide sequence: TGTGCCAGCAGCCCAGATCCTTCCTCCTACGAGCAGTACTTC. The variable domain in full, with the rest retrieved from reference TRBV7-9 and TRBJ2-7, is DTGVSQNPRHKITKRGQNVTFRCDPISEHNRLYWYRQTLGQGPEFLTYFQNEAQLEKSRLLSDRFSAERPKGSFSTLEIQRTEQGDSAMYLCASSPDPSSYEQYFGPGTRLTVT.

The sample holds one count of this clone. This rearrangement joins TRBV19 to TRBJ1-5; D not resolved. This CDR3 has 12 residues. Trimming pared 2 bases from V and 10 bases from J, leaving 9 bases between. CDR1 and CDR2 from the germline V gene are LNHDA and SQIVND (reference sequence). CDR3 sequence: CASSIQGPPQHF. For the CDR3, the DNA is TGTGCCAGTAGTATACAAGGCCCTCCCCAGCATTTT. Looking up the rest from reference TRBV19 and TRBJ1-5 gives the full variable domain: DGGITQSPKYLFRKEGQNVTLSCEQNLNHDAMYWYRQDPGQGLRLIYYSQIVNDFQKGDIAEGYSVSREKKESFPLTVTSAQKNPTAFYLCASSIQGPPQHFGDGTRLSIL.

Worth noting for this clone: This sample includes further DNA sequences coding for the same CDR3. CDR3 sequence (DNA): TGCAGCGTGGGAAAGAACACTGAAGCTTTCTTT. This translates into CSVGKNTEAFF. The rearrangement links TRBV29-1 to TRBJ1-1, with D unresolved. The CDR3 loop spans 11 amino acids. The germline V gene has CDR1 SQVTM and CDR2 ANQGSEA. The ends were cut back, 6 bases at V and 1 base at J, with 6 bases in the middle. The full variable domain, completed using reference TRBV29-1 and TRBJ1-1, is SAVISQKPSRDICQRGTSLTIQCQVDSQVTMMFWYRQQPGQSLTLIATANQGSEATYESGFVIDKFPISRPNLTFSTLTVSNMSPEDSSIYLCSVGKNTEAFFGQGTRLTVV.

This clone has a handful of counts. This CDR3 is also generated by other DNA sequences in the sample. The chain recombines TRBV4-3 with TRBJ2-7; no clear D. CDR3 length: 13 residues. CDR1 LGHNA and CDR2 YSLEER come from the germline V gene. V lost 0 bases to trimming and J lost 5 bases, with 8 bases between them. The CDR3 spells CASSQDVGNEQYF. The CDR3 DNA reads as TGCGCCAGCAGCCAAGATGTGGGAAACGAGCAGTACTTC.

V and J are TRBV9 and TRBJ2-5; the match to TRBD2 covers 7 bases. This CDR3 spans 15 amino acids. The germline V gene encodes CDR1 SGDLS and CDR2 YYNGEE. V was pared by 1 base and J by 0 bases, with 3 bases of the junction left unmatched. The CDR3 nucleotides read TGTGCCAGCAGCGTATGGGAGGGGCACCAAGAGACCCAGTACTTC. It specifies CASSVWEGHQETQYF.

The rearrangement uses TRBV30 and TRBJ2-1; no clear D gene. Germline V CDR1 and CDR2: GTSNPN, SVGIG (reference sequence). This CDR3 has 12 amino acids. V gave up 2 bases and J gave up 4 bases, with 6 bases separating them. CDR3 nucleotides: TGTGCCTGGAGTAGGCAGTACAATGAGCAGTTCTTC. It yields the protein CAWSRQYNEQFF.

The chain carries TRBV29-1 and TRBJ1-4; 9 nucleotides align to TRBD1. The V gene's germline CDR1 is SQVTM and CDR2 ANQGSEA. The CDR3 is made up of 13 amino acids. V dropped 6 bases and J dropped 8; count of bases not matched to a gene: 7. The CDR3 DNA follows: TGCAGCGTCACGGACAGGGGTGGCGAAAAACTGTTTTTT. This translates into CSVTDRGGEKLFF.

This clone was counted between two and nine times. This chain joins TRBV9 and TRBJ2-7; a possible D gene is TRBD1 (7 bases). The length of the CDR3 is 14 residues. Between the trimmed V and J ends, which lost 0 bases and 6 bases, there was a span of 13 bases. CDR1 SGDLS and CDR2 YYNGEE come from the germline V gene. The CDR3 is CASSVEDRRGEQYF. The CDR3 region has the DNA TGTGCCAGCAGCGTAGAGGACAGGAGGGGCGAGCAGTACTTC.

This clone has a handful of counts. The rearrangement links TRBV19 to TRBJ2-1; possibly TRBD1 or TRBD2 for D (5 bases each). The CDR3 runs to 14 residues. Germline lookup yields CDR1 LNHDA and CDR2 SQIVND (reference sequence). V dropped 7 bases and J dropped 0 bases, with 10 bases sitting between them. The CDR3 here is CASTGTTSYNEQFF. The CDR3 DNA reads as TGTGCCAGTACAGGGACGACCTCCTACAATGAGCAGTTCTTC.

The rearrangement joins TRBV2 to TRBJ2-2; D is undetermined. Per germline, CDR1 SNHLY and CDR2 FYNNEI. Trimming stripped 1 base from V and 4 bases from J, with 16 bases between. The CDR3 has 17 residues. CDR3 region: CASSEVDTPRFTGELFF. CDR3 coding DNA: TGTGCCAGCAGTGAAGTTGACACCCCCAGGTTCACCGGGGAGCTGTTTTTT. The full variable domain, completed using reference TRBV2 and TRBJ2-2, is EPEVTQTPSHQVTQMGQEVILRCVPISNHLYFYWYRQILGQKVEFLVSFYNNEISEKSEIFDDQFSVERPDGSNFTLKIRSTKLEDSAMYFCASSEVDTPRFTGELFFGEGSRLTVL.

The gene calls are TRBV29-1 and TRBJ2-7; D remains unclear. V was pared by 4 bases and J by 2 bases, with 9 bases between. CDR1 SQVTM and CDR2 ANQGSEA come from the germline V gene. The CDR3 totals 12 residues. The CDR3 loop reads CSVVLGPYEQYF. The CDR3 DNA reads as TGCAGCGTTGTGTTAGGGCCCTACGAGCAGTACTTC.

The CDR3 here is CSVAPGTADGETQYF. The CDR3 DNA is TGCAGCGTTGCCCCCGGGACAGCCGACGGAGAGACCCAGTACTTC. This chain links TRBV29-1 with TRBJ2-5; 7 bases match TRBD1. Germline CDR1 reads SQVTM; CDR2 reads ANQGSEA. CDR3 length: 15 residues. V lost 4 bases to trimming and J lost 4 bases; unmatched junction nucleotides: 12.

As regards this clone: The sample holds other DNA sequences that translate to the same CDR3. The chain couples TRBV30 to TRBJ2-3, with D uncertain. V dropped 0 bases and J dropped 4 bases, with 5 bases sitting between them. CDR3 length equals 12 residues. CDR1 and CDR2 (germline): GTSNPN, SVGIG (reference sequence). CDR3 protein: CAWSVGSDTQYF. The CDR3 bases are TGTGCCTGGAGTGTCGGGTCAGATACGCAGTATTTT.